These 7 T cell receptor beta chains were all obtained from the same sample, sequenced in a study of regulatory T cells in long-lasting Graves disease. The time point here: newly diagnosed GD, antithyroid drugs for less than 3 months. PBMC RNA served as the TCR library source. Building the TCR beta libraries relied on iRepertoire HTBI primers, and CDR3 regions underwent Arm-PCR. TCRdb reprocessed the multiplex PCR reads via MiXCR and lists one record per CDR3 protein. The table has 680,000 or so distinct CDR3 sequences, around 15% seen once; the top ten hold around 18%. The same sample was also used in a study of T cells in Graves' hyperthyroidism and ophthalmopathy.

The input for sequencing was peripheral blood mononuclear cells (PBMCs), taken at new diagnosis, from a patient treated with antithyroid drugs. The origin of the receptors is a woman aged 30 to 39 with Graves disease.

This clonotype came up many times. V is TRBV7-2 and J is TRBJ2-1; D possibly matches TRBD1 or TRBD2 (5 bases each). V was cut by 5 bases and J by 0 bases, with 11 bases left in between. The CDR3 is made up of 15 amino acids. Germline CDR1 SGHTA, CDR2 FQGNSA. The CDR3 bases are TGTGCCAGCAGCCCCAGGGACCTCTCCTACAATGAGCAGTTCTTC. This gives the protein CASSPRDLSYNEQFF.

This clonotype was counted ten times or more. The genes are TRBV2 and TRBJ1-1; 9 bases line up with TRBD1. Per germline, CDR1 SNHLY and CDR2 FYNNEI. The CDR3 is 16 amino acids. V dropped 8 bases and J dropped 4; count of bases not matched to a gene: 14. The CDR3 DNA reads TGTGCCAGCCAAAGGGACAGGGTAAATGCTGGCACTGAAGCTTTCTTT. Its translation: CASQRDRVNAGTEAFF. Combining the CDR3 with reference TRBV2 and TRBJ1-1 gives the whole variable domain EPEVTQTPSHQVTQMGQEVILRCVPISNHLYFYWYRQILGQKVEFLVSFYNNEISEKSEIFDDQFSVERPDGSNFTLKIRSTKLEDSAMYFCASQRDRVNAGTEAFFGQGTRLTVV.

The V gene is TRBV14, the J gene TRBJ2-5, with 9 bases matching TRBD1. CDR3 length: 16 residues. Germline CDR1 is SGHDN and CDR2 is FVKESK. V shed 4 bases and J 5 bases; nucleotides not matched to a gene: 11. The CDR3 sequence: CASSRARDRVGETQYF. The CDR3 bases are TGTGCCAGCAGCCGCGCCCGGGACAGGGTAGGCGAGACCCAGTACTTC.

There are a few counts of this clonotype. This sequence joins TRBV19 and TRBJ2-1; D uncertain. Germline V gives CDR1 LNHDA, CDR2 SQIVND (reference sequence). The length of the CDR3 is 12 residues. V dropped 7 bases and J dropped 12 bases, with 16 bases sitting between them. CDR3 sequence reads: CASTTDHHVQFF. Written as DNA, the CDR3 is TGTGCCAGTACCACGGACCACCACGTGCAGTTCTTC.

This clonotype has a count of ten or more. The chain uses TRBV27 and TRBJ1-2, with D perhaps TRBD1 (5 bases). The germline V and J ends were trimmed by 4 bases and 0 bases, with 12 bases remaining between them. Germline V gives CDR1 MNHEY, CDR2 SMNVEV (reference sequence). This CDR3 has 15 residues. This CDR3 is CASSSIRAANYGYTF. The DNA for the CDR3 is TGTGCCAGCAGTTCCATCAGGGCCGCTAACTATGGCTACACCTTC.

The V call is TRBV7-3, the J call TRBJ1-2, with TRBD1 matching 9 bases. The V segment lost 5 bases and the J segment 3 bases; nucleotides outside the gene matches: 22. The germline V gene encodes CDR1 SGHTA and CDR2 FQGTGA. The CDR3 totals 20 residues. The chain's CDR3 is CASSPLGRTGVISGYYGYTF. The CDR3, as DNA: TGTGCCAGCAGCCCCTTAGGGCGGACAGGGGTCATATCTGGCTACTATGGCTACACCTTC.

This clonotype was counted a few times. The rearrangement links TRBV4-1 to TRBJ2-5; 14 nucleotides agree with TRBD2. The CDR3 spans 19 residues. Looked up from germline, CDR1 is MGHRA and CDR2 is YSYEKL. The ends lost 1 base at V and 4 bases at J; junction bases unmatched: 11. CDR3 sequence: CASSQGGLAGVVLGETQYF. The CDR3 DNA reads as TGCGCCAGCAGCCAAGGGGGACTAGCGGGAGTGGTTTTGGGAGAGACCCAGTACTTC.